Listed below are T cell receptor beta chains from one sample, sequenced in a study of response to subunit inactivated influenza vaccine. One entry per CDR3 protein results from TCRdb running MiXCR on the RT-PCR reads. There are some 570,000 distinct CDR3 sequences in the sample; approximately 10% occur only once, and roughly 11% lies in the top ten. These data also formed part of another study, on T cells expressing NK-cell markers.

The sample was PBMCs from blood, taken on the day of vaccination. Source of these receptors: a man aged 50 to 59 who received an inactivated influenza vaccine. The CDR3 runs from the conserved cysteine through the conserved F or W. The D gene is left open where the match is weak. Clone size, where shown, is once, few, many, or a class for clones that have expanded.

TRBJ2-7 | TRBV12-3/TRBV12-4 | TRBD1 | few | CASSDGQGNYEQYF | TGTGCCAGCAGTGACGGACAGGGTAACTACGAGCAGTACTTC
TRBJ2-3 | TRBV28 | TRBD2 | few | CASRITSGRSNTQYF | TGTGCCAGCAGGATAACTAGCGGGAGGTCGAATACGCAGTATTTT
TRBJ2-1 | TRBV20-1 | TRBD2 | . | CSATYGLSGGYNEQFF | TGCAGTGCTACGTACGGTTTGAGCGGGGGGTACAATGAGCAGTTCTTC
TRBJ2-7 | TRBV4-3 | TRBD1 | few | CASSQGTGGNYEQYF | TGCGCCAGCAGCCAAGGGACAGGGGGGAACTACGAGCAGTACTTC
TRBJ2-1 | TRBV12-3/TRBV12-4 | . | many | CASSFTGWGNEQFF | TGTGCCAGCAGTTTTACAGGCTGGGGAAATGAGCAGTTCTTC
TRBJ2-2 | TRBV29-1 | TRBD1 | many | CSVRTGVNTGELFF | TGCAGCGTGAGGACAGGGGTTAACACCGGGGAGCTGTTTTTT
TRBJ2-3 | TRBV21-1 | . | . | CASSTRLGSQYF | TGTGCCAGCAGCACCCGACTAGGTTCGCAGTATTTT
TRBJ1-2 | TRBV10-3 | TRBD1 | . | CAISPSEGTGVTYGYTF | TGTGCCATCAGTCCCTCCGAGGGGACAGGGGTTACCTATGGCTACACCTTC
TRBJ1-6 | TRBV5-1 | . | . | CASSLEQGKNSPLHF | TGCGCCAGCAGCTTGGAACAGGGAAAAAATTCACCCCTCCACTTT
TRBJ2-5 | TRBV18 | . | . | CASSPRRQVIQETQYF | TGTGCCAGCTCACCCCGCCGGCAGGTTATTCAAGAGACCCAGTACTTC
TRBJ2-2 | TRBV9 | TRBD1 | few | CASSPRTGLNTGELFF | TGTGCCAGCAGCCCCAGGACAGGATTAAACACCGGGGAGCTGTTTTTT
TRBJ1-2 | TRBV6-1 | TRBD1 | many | CASSPTGQDYGYTF | TGTGCCAGCAGTCCAACCGGACAGGACTATGGCTACACCTTC
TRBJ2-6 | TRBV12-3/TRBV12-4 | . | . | CASSSSRELSGTNVLTF | TGTGCCAGCAGTTCTTCTAGGGAGCTGTCTGGGACCAACGTCCTGACTTTC
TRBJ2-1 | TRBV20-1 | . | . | CSAIMGLGEQFF | TGCAGTGCTATCATGGGGCTGGGTGAGCAGTTCTTC
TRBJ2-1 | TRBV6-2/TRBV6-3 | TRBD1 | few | CASSYPTGRQFF | TGTGCCAGCAGTTACCCGACAGGGAGGCAGTTCTTC
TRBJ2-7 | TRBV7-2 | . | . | CASSHPSPFEHYEQYF | TGTGCCAGCAGCCACCCCAGTCCATTTGAACATTACGAGCAGTACTTC
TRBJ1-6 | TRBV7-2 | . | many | CASRESGTLVTPLHF | TGTGCCAGCAGAGAGTCCGGGACACTCGTTACACCCCTCCACTTT
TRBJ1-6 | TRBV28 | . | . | CASNRSGGHYNSPLHF | TGTGCCAGCAATCGGAGCGGGGGCCACTATAATTCACCCCTCCACTTT
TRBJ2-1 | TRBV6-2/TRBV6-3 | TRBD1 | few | CASRRPGQGYNEQFF | TGTGCCAGCAGGAGACCGGGACAGGGCTACAATGAGCAGTTCTTC
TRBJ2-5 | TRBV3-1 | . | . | CASSQSRETQYF | TGTGCCAGCAGCCAGAGCCGAGAGACCCAGTACTTC
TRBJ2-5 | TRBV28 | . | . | CASKPGQETQYF | TGTGCCAGCAAGCCCGGACAAGAGACCCAGTACTTC
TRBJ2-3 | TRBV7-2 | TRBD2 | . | CASSLVAGVSTDTQYF | TGTGCCAGCAGCCTGGTGGCGGGGGTTAGCACAGATACGCAGTATTTT
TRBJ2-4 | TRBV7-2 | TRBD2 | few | CASSPTSGAKNIQYF | TGTGCCAGCAGCCCAACTAGCGGGGCCAAAAACATTCAGTACTTC
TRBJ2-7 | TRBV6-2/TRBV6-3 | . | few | CASSWTFNRDPTLYEQYF | TGTGCCAGCAGTTGGACTTTCAACCGGGACCCTACTCTCTACGAGCAGTACTTC
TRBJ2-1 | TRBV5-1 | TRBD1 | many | CASSLEGQGVNEQFF | TGCGCCAGCAGCTTAGAGGGCCAGGGGGTCAATGAGCAGTTCTTC
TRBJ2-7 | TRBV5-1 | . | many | CASSLSANYEQYF | TGCGCCAGCAGCTTGTCAGCCAACTACGAGCAGTACTTC
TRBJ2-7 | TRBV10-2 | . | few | CASSDSASSYEQYF | TGCGCCAGCAGTGATTCGGCTAGCTCCTACGAGCAGTACTTC
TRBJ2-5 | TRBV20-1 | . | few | CSATVGHQETQYF | TGCAGTGCTACCGTTGGCCACCAAGAGACCCAGTACTTC
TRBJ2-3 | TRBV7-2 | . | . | CASTPLGVMTDTQYF | TGTGCCAGCACCCCGCTTGGGGTTATGACAGATACGCAGTATTTT